This is a list of T cell receptor beta chains from one sample in a study. TCRdb independently ran MiXCR on the RT-PCR reads; one entry per CDR3 protein. This sample yields fewer than 800,000 distinct CDR3 sequences, of which about 14% are seen a single time; 3.6% belongs to the top ten. Sequenced input: memory CD4+ T cells from blood. Receptors were obtained from a female donor in good health, serving as a healthy control. The CDR3 runs from the conserved cysteine through the conserved F or W. Fields, in order: clone size, V gene, D gene, J gene, CDR3 protein, CDR3 DNA. A D gene is named only where the DNA matches it firmly. Some rows mark clone size as missing; the rest say once, few, many or name a class of expanded clone.

clone size: few; V gene: TRBV5-1; D gene: TRBD2; J gene: TRBJ2-5; CDR3 protein: CASSSAPSGSLETQYF; CDR3 DNA: TGCGCCAGCAGCTCCGCGCCTAGCGGGAGTTTAGAGACCCAGTACTTC
clone size: many; V gene: TRBV5-1; D gene: -; J gene: TRBJ2-3; CDR3 protein: CASSSGASKDTQYF; CDR3 DNA: TGCGCCAGCAGCTCTGGGGCCTCGAAGGATACGCAGTATTTT
clone size: -; V gene: TRBV5-1; D gene: TRBD1; J gene: TRBJ1-2; CDR3 protein: CASSADRVRGYTF; CDR3 DNA: TGCGCCAGCAGCGCAGACAGGGTGCGTGGCTACACCTTC
clone size: -; V gene: TRBV18; D gene: -; J gene: TRBJ2-1; CDR3 protein: CASSPPGQSSYNEQFF; CDR3 DNA: TGTGCCAGCTCACCACCGGGGCAAAGCTCCTACAATGAGCAGTTCTTC
clone size: many; V gene: TRBV28; D gene: -; J gene: TRBJ2-7; CDR3 protein: CASSLYRTSYEQYF; CDR3 DNA: TGTGCCAGCAGTTTATACAGGACAAGCTACGAGCAGTACTTC
clone size: few; V gene: TRBV25-1; D gene: -; J gene: TRBJ1-2; CDR3 protein: CASSEEGPLLDGYTF; CDR3 DNA: TGTGCCAGCAGTGAAGAAGGACCCCTCTTGGATGGCTACACCTTC
clone size: few; V gene: TRBV11-2; D gene: -; J gene: TRBJ2-6; CDR3 protein: CASSVELTLSGANVLTF; CDR3 DNA: TGTGCCAGCAGCGTAGAACTTACCCTCTCTGGGGCCAACGTCCTGACTTTC
clone size: -; V gene: TRBV20-1; D gene: TRBD2; J gene: TRBJ2-2; CDR3 protein: CSAQRGYAGELFF; CDR3 DNA: TGCAGTGCCCAGCGGGGATACGCCGGGGAGCTGTTTTTT
clone size: -; V gene: TRBV7-2; D gene: -; J gene: TRBJ1-1; CDR3 protein: CASSLATGVYTEAFF; CDR3 DNA: TGTGCCAGCAGCTTAGCGACGGGAGTATACACTGAAGCTTTCTTT
clone size: many; V gene: TRBV20-1; D gene: TRBD2; J gene: TRBJ2-3; CDR3 protein: CSAIWSGGLAGESTDTQYF; CDR3 DNA: TGCAGTGCTATCTGGTCCGGGGGACTAGCGGGAGAAAGCACAGATACGCAGTATTTT
clone size: many; V gene: TRBV7-2; D gene: -; J gene: TRBJ2-7; CDR3 protein: CASSLNRATEQYF; CDR3 DNA: TGTGCCAGCAGCTTAAACAGGGCTACCGAGCAGTACTTC
clone size: many; V gene: TRBV6-5; D gene: TRBD1; J gene: TRBJ1-2; CDR3 protein: CASSYTQGYGYTF; CDR3 DNA: TGTGCCAGCAGTTACACACAGGGGTATGGCTACACCTTC
clone size: -; V gene: TRBV29-1; D gene: TRBD1; J gene: TRBJ2-7; CDR3 protein: CSVGRDRGYEQYF; CDR3 DNA: TGCAGCGTAGGAAGGGACAGGGGTTACGAGCAGTACTTC
clone size: -; V gene: TRBV18; D gene: TRBD1; J gene: TRBJ2-7; CDR3 protein: CASSPPTGSYEQYF; CDR3 DNA: TGTGCCAGCTCACCACCGACAGGGAGCTACGAGCAGTACTTC
clone size: -; V gene: TRBV7-2; D gene: -; J gene: TRBJ1-2; CDR3 protein: CASSFGLRVNYGYTF; CDR3 DNA: TGTGCCAGCAGCTTCGGACTACGGGTTAACTATGGCTACACCTTC
clone size: many; V gene: TRBV29-1; D gene: TRBD1; J gene: TRBJ2-7; CDR3 protein: CSAALGQDFSYEQYF; CDR3 DNA: TGCAGCGCTGCGTTGGGACAGGACTTTTCCTACGAGCAGTACTTC
clone size: many; V gene: TRBV12-3/TRBV12-4; D gene: -; J gene: TRBJ2-1; CDR3 protein: CASSPRDTTYNEQFF; CDR3 DNA: TGTGCCAGCAGTCCCCGGGACACTACCTACAATGAGCAGTTCTTC
clone size: -; V gene: TRBV3-1; D gene: -; J gene: TRBJ1-1; CDR3 protein: CASSQSSTGHTEAFF; CDR3 DNA: TGTGCCAGCAGCCAATCCAGCACAGGTCACACTGAAGCTTTCTTT
clone size: many; V gene: TRBV6-5; D gene: TRBD2; J gene: TRBJ2-1; CDR3 protein: CASSYSLAENEQFF; CDR3 DNA: TGTGCCAGCAGTTACTCACTAGCGGAAAATGAGCAGTTCTTC
clone size: few; V gene: TRBV18; D gene: -; J gene: TRBJ2-5; CDR3 protein: CASSSGSEETQYF; CDR3 DNA: TGTGCCAGCTCATCGGGATCAGAAGAGACCCAGTACTTC
clone size: -; V gene: TRBV3-2; D gene: -; J gene: TRBJ2-1; CDR3 protein: CASSQDWRHEQFF; CDR3 DNA: TGTGCCAGCAGCCAAGATTGGCGCCATGAGCAGTTCTTC
clone size: few; V gene: TRBV20-1; D gene: TRBD2; J gene: TRBJ2-3; CDR3 protein: CSARDLSGTDTQYF; CDR3 DNA: TGCAGTGCTAGAGATCTAAGCGGGACGGATACGCAGTATTTT
clone size: few; V gene: TRBV18; D gene: -; J gene: TRBJ1-4; CDR3 protein: CASSPRMAGKEKLFF; CDR3 DNA: TGTGCCAGCTCACCACGGATGGCAGGAAAAGAAAAACTGTTTTTT
clone size: -; V gene: TRBV7-3; D gene: -; J gene: TRBJ2-5; CDR3 protein: CASRKPQGTQYF; CDR3 DNA: TGTGCCAGCAGGAAACCACAGGGGACCCAGTACTTC
clone size: few; V gene: TRBV3-1; D gene: -; J gene: TRBJ2-7; CDR3 protein: CASSQNVVRTPLGEQYF; CDR3 DNA: TGTGCCAGCAGCCAAAACGTTGTCCGGACCCCACTTGGGGAGCAGTACTTC
clone size: few; V gene: TRBV6-6; D gene: -; J gene: TRBJ2-1; CDR3 protein: CASREAGAVLHNEQFF; CDR3 DNA: TGTGCCAGCAGGGAGGCGGGGGCCGTGCTTCACAATGAGCAGTTCTTC
clone size: few; V gene: TRBV20-1; D gene: -; J gene: TRBJ1-6; CDR3 protein: CSAPFRTFNSPLHF; CDR3 DNA: TGCAGTGCTCCCTTCCGGACATTTAATTCACCCCTCCACTTT
clone size: many; V gene: TRBV7-2; D gene: -; J gene: TRBJ2-1; CDR3 protein: CASSLSLGQAYNEQFF; CDR3 DNA: TGTGCCAGCAGCTTATCTCTCGGGCAGGCCTACAATGAGCAGTTCTTC
clone size: many; V gene: TRBV29-1; D gene: -; J gene: TRBJ1-5; CDR3 protein: CSVGAVNQPQHF; CDR3 DNA: TGCAGCGTTGGCGCTGTAAATCAGCCCCAGCATTTT
clone size: -; V gene: TRBV28; D gene: -; J gene: TRBJ2-7; CDR3 protein: CASRTGGDNSYEQYF; CDR3 DNA: TGTGCCAGCAGAACTGGGGGGGACAACTCCTACGAGCAGTACTTC
clone size: -; V gene: TRBV12-3/TRBV12-4; D gene: -; J gene: TRBJ2-7; CDR3 protein: CASSSGTFSYEQYF; CDR3 DNA: TGTGCCAGCAGTTCAGGGACATTCTCCTACGAGCAGTACTTC
clone size: -; V gene: TRBV12-3/TRBV12-4; D gene: TRBD2; J gene: TRBJ2-2; CDR3 protein: CASSILAVNTGELFF; CDR3 DNA: TGTGCCAGCAGTATACTAGCGGTAAACACCGGGGAGCTGTTTTTT
clone size: many; V gene: TRBV7-2; D gene: TRBD1; J gene: TRBJ1-1; CDR3 protein: CASRPGQGFVRAFF; CDR3 DNA: TGTGCCAGCAGGCCTGGACAGGGTTTTGTCCGAGCTTTCTTT
clone size: -; V gene: TRBV7-9; D gene: -; J gene: TRBJ2-7; CDR3 protein: CASSLNSPEQYF; CDR3 DNA: TGTGCCAGCAGCTTAAACTCTCCCGAGCAGTACTTC
clone size: few; V gene: TRBV5-6; D gene: TRBD1; J gene: TRBJ1-1; CDR3 protein: CASSNNRGRGNTEAFF; CDR3 DNA: TGTGCCAGCAGCAACAACAGGGGGCGGGGGAACACTGAAGCTTTCTTT
clone size: few; V gene: TRBV6-2/TRBV6-3; D gene: -; J gene: TRBJ1-1; CDR3 protein: CASSYGDGGHEAFF; CDR3 DNA: TGTGCCAGCAGTTACGGGGACGGAGGCCATGAAGCTTTCTTT
clone size: -; V gene: TRBV6-1; D gene: -; J gene: TRBJ2-7; CDR3 protein: CATKTGTYEQYF; CDR3 DNA: TGTGCCACTAAGACAGGAACCTACGAGCAGTACTTC
clone size: -; V gene: TRBV18; D gene: TRBD1; J gene: TRBJ2-5; CDR3 protein: CASSPLRGGWETQYF; CDR3 DNA: TGTGCCAGCTCACCGCTCCGAGGGGGCTGGGAGACCCAGTACTTC
clone size: many; V gene: TRBV5-1; D gene: -; J gene: TRBJ2-7; CDR3 protein: CASSLAGGGPNYEQYF; CDR3 DNA: TGCGCCAGCAGCTTGGCCGGAGGGGGCCCCAATTACGAGCAGTACTTC
clone size: -; V gene: TRBV4-3; D gene: -; J gene: TRBJ1-3; CDR3 protein: CASSQDGAPGNTIYF; CDR3 DNA: TGCGCCAGCAGCCAAGATGGGGCCCCTGGAAACACCATATATTTT
clone size: -; V gene: TRBV6-6; D gene: -; J gene: TRBJ1-6; CDR3 protein: CASSYSTQPGLPSPLHF; CDR3 DNA: TGTGCCAGCAGTTACTCGACCCAACCAGGCCTGCCTTCACCCCTCCACTTT
clone size: -; V gene: TRBV4-1; D gene: -; J gene: TRBJ2-1; CDR3 protein: CASSPHGGSSYNEQFF; CDR3 DNA: TGCGCCAGCAGCCCTCATGGGGGGAGCTCCTACAATGAGCAGTTCTTC
clone size: many; V gene: TRBV12-3/TRBV12-4; D gene: -; J gene: TRBJ2-6; CDR3 protein: CASSLTTGANVLTF; CDR3 DNA: TGTGCCAGCAGTTTGACGACAGGGGCCAACGTCCTGACTTTC
clone size: many; V gene: TRBV20-1; D gene: TRBD2; J gene: TRBJ2-3; CDR3 protein: CSARGVSSGVTDTQYF; CDR3 DNA: TGCAGTGCTAGAGGGGTGTCTAGCGGGGTTACAGATACGCAGTATTTT
clone size: -; V gene: TRBV27; D gene: -; J gene: TRBJ2-5; CDR3 protein: CATQAPGLQETQYF; CDR3 DNA: TGTGCCACCCAAGCTCCAGGGCTTCAAGAGACCCAGTACTTC
clone size: many; V gene: TRBV6-5; D gene: -; J gene: TRBJ2-2; CDR3 protein: CASSGSQTGELFF; CDR3 DNA: TGTGCCAGCTCCGGGAGTCAGACCGGGGAGCTGTTTTTT
clone size: -; V gene: TRBV4-2; D gene: -; J gene: TRBJ1-5; CDR3 protein: CASSQDGQGGQPQHF; CDR3 DNA: TGTGCCAGCAGCCAAGATGGGCAGGGCGGCCAGCCCCAGCATTTT
clone size: few; V gene: TRBV10-3; D gene: -; J gene: TRBJ1-2; CDR3 protein: CAISEGDHPAAGYTF; CDR3 DNA: TGTGCCATCAGTGAGGGGGACCACCCCGCCGCCGGCTACACCTTC
clone size: -; V gene: TRBV20-1; D gene: -; J gene: TRBJ1-5; CDR3 protein: CSASRGGNQPQHF; CDR3 DNA: TGCAGTGCCTCAAGGGGGGGCAATCAGCCCCAGCATTTT
clone size: many; V gene: TRBV7-2; D gene: TRBD2; J gene: TRBJ2-3; CDR3 protein: CASSRRAGVTDTQYF; CDR3 DNA: TGTGCCAGCAGCCGGCGTGCGGGAGTTACAGATACGCAGTATTTT
clone size: many; V gene: TRBV6-2/TRBV6-3; D gene: TRBD2; J gene: TRBJ2-1; CDR3 protein: CATSGAGGLDEQFF; CDR3 DNA: TGTGCCACCAGCGGAGCGGGAGGGTTGGATGAGCAGTTCTTC